A selection of T cell receptor beta chains follows, all from one sample in a study of blood T cell repertoires in COVID-19. Assay: immunoSEQ multiplex PCR; the TCRdb copy retains only in-frame clones and omits some. The sample consists of approximately 300,000 clones, about 80% of them appearing once. Sequences were obtained from peripheral blood. These receptors were obtained from a person in their 70s with COVID-19, enrolled during active disease. The CDR3 runs from the conserved cysteine through the conserved F or W. A D gene is named only where the DNA matches it firmly. Not all rows give a size; the values are once, few, many and, for expanded clones, a class.

>-|TRBJ1-2|TRBV5-4|-
CASSLVGGNFGYTF
TGTGCCAGCAGCTTGGTAGGGGGAAACTTTGGCTACACCTTC
>-|TRBJ2-5|TRBV19|TRBD1
CASSTRQGASGETQYF
TGTGCCAGTAGTACTCGACAGGGGGCTTCGGGTGAGACCCAGTACTTC
>-|TRBJ2-1|TRBV4-2|-
CASSQVGSSYNEQFF
TGTGCCAGCAGCCAAGTTGGGAGTTCCTACAATGAGCAGTTCTTC
>-|TRBJ1-5|TRBV6-4|TRBD1
CASSEKDRVGQPQHF
TGTGCCAGCAGTGAAAAGGACAGGGTCGGTCAGCCCCAGCATTTT
>-|TRBJ1-1|TRBV14|TRBD1
CASSQDNRGTLAFF
TGTGCCAGCAGCCAAGATAACAGGGGGACTTTAGCTTTCTTT
>-|TRBJ2-6|TRBV5-4|TRBD1
CASKTGGLSGANVLTF
TGTGCCAGCAAGACAGGGGGTCTCTCTGGGGCCAACGTCCTGACTTTC
>-|TRBJ2-7|TRBV23-1|-
CASSQLGRGNDEQYF
TGCGCCAGCAGTCAATTGGGTAGGGGGAACGACGAGCAGTACTTC
>-|TRBJ1-3|TRBV6-6|-
CASSRGDTGNTIYF
TGTGCCAGTTCCCGGGGGGATACTGGAAACACCATATATTTT
>-|TRBJ2-6|TRBV30|-
CAWSVQGTGANVLTF
TGTGCCTGGAGTGTACAGGGAACTGGGGCCAACGTCCTGACTTTC
>-|TRBJ2-7|TRBV5-1|TRBD1
CASSPDRAPYEQYF
TGCGCCAGCAGCCCGGACAGGGCCCCCTACGAGCAGTACTTC
>-|TRBJ1-2|TRBV5-4|TRBD1
CASSSATNRQGGYGYTF
TGTGCCAGCAGCTCCGCAACGAACCGACAGGGGGGTTATGGCTACACCTTC
>-|TRBJ2-1|TRBV28|TRBD1
CASSLGTGSSYNEQFF
TGTGCCAGCAGTTTAGGGACAGGGAGCTCCTACAATGAGCAGTTCTTC
>-|TRBJ1-1|TRBV5-1|-
CASSQLTGIEAFF
TGCGCCAGCAGCCAGCTTACAGGGATTGAAGCTTTCTTT
>-|TRBJ2-7|TRBV28|TRBD1
CASRSNRGAFYEQYF
TGTGCCAGCAGATCGAACAGGGGAGCATTCTACGAGCAGTACTTC
>few|TRBJ2-2|TRBV6-5|TRBD1
CASSYTTGGGIGELFF
TGTGCCAGCAGTTACACAACAGGGGGCGGTATCGGGGAGCTGTTTTTT
>few|TRBJ2-7|TRBV19|TRBD2
CASSPTPLAGSYEQYF
TGTGCCAGTAGTCCTACTCCTCTAGCGGGCAGCTACGAGCAGTACTTC
>-|TRBJ2-7|TRBV19|TRBD1
CASSMLDRGEGEQYF
TGTGCCAGTAGTATGCTTGACAGGGGAGAGGGCGAGCAGTACTTC
>-|TRBJ1-6|TRBV19|TRBD1
CASSIATGEWPLHF
TGTGCCAGTAGTATCGCGACAGGGGAATGGCCCCTCCACTTT
>-|TRBJ1-5|TRBV5-8|TRBD1
CASSSGGTDISNQPQHF
TGTGCCAGCAGCTCAGGGGGGACAGACATTAGCAATCAGCCCCAGCATTTT
>many|TRBJ2-7|TRBV7-2|-
CASSTRASNSIYEQYF
TGTGCCAGCAGCACGAGAGCTAGCAATTCGATCTACGAGCAGTACTTC
>-|TRBJ2-7|TRBV18|TRBD2
CASSLSGSVYEQYF
TGTGCCAGCTCACTAAGCGGGAGCGTCTACGAGCAGTACTTC
>-|TRBJ2-2|TRBV28|-
CASSMPVGDLTGELFF
TGTGCCAGCAGTATGCCAGTAGGGGATCTGACCGGGGAGCTGTTTTTT
>-|TRBJ2-3|TRBV7-3|-
CASSPHPPGVNTDTQYF
TGTGCCAGCAGCCCCCACCCCCCGGGGGTTAACACAGATACGCAGTATTTT
>-|TRBJ2-3|TRBV4-2|TRBD2
CASSTTPLRARGRGDTQYF
TGTGCCAGCAGCACAACACCCCTTCGGGCTCGCGGGAGGGGGGATACGCAGTATTTT
>-|TRBJ2-1|TRBV4-3|-
CASSHSSSYNEQFF
TGCGCCAGCAGCCACTCGAGCTCCTACAATGAGCAGTTCTTC
>-|TRBJ2-3|TRBV11-3|TRBD2
CASSPGERGDTDTQYF
TGTGCCAGCAGCCCAGGAGAGCGGGGGGACACAGATACGCAGTATTTT
>-|TRBJ2-5|TRBV5-1|-
CASSLRERLQETQYF
TGCGCCAGCAGCCTTCGGGAGAGGCTTCAGGAGACCCAGTACTTC
>-|TRBJ1-1|TRBV7-9|-
CASSQKGAVNTEAFF
TGTGCCAGCAGCCAAAAAGGGGCAGTGAACACTGAAGCTTTCTTT
>once|TRBJ2-2|TRBV6-5|-
CATREMLANTGELFF
TGTGCCACCCGAGAGATGCTCGCGAACACCGGGGAGCTGTTTTTT
>-|TRBJ1-5|TRBV15|TRBD1
CATSMSRGQANQPQHF
TGTGCCACCAGCATGAGTAGGGGACAGGCAAATCAGCCCCAGCATTTT
>-|TRBJ2-1|TRBV27|-
CASSLSVGPRPYNEQFF
TGTGCCAGCAGTTTATCGGTGGGGCCACGCCCCTACAATGAGCAGTTCTTC
>few|TRBJ2-7|TRBV7-8|TRBD1
CASSRTGVRDEQYF
TGTGCCAGCAGTCGAACAGGGGTGAGGGACGAGCAGTACTTC
>-|TRBJ1-6|TRBV6-5|-
CASSLTDHNSPLHF
TGTGCCAGCAGTTTAACAGACCATAATTCACCCCTCCACTTT
>-|TRBJ1-4|TRBV7-9|-
CASSPGVLGEKLFF
TGTGCCAGCAGCCCGGGAGTGCTGGGTGAAAAACTGTTTTTT
>-|TRBJ1-1|TRBV7-9|-
CASSRNSNEAFF
TGTGCCAGCAGCCGTAACTCTAATGAAGCTTTCTTT
>-|TRBJ1-2|TRBV28|-
CAIERGSGGYTF
TGTGCCATAGAGAGGGGGTCAGGAGGCTACACCTTC
>-|TRBJ2-5|TRBV7-2|TRBD1
CASSWDRWQETQYF
TGTGCCAGCAGCTGGGACAGGTGGCAAGAGACCCAGTACTTC
>-|TRBJ1-2|TRBV14|TRBD1
CASKSRGTGGGYTF
TGTGCCAGCAAAAGTCGTGGGACAGGGGGAGGCTACACCTTC
>-|TRBJ2-4|TRBV7-9|-
CASSPDRLAKNIQYF
TGTGCCAGCAGCCCAGACAGGTTAGCCAAAAACATTCAGTACTTC
>-|TRBJ1-1|TRBV19|-
CASSIRGPNTEAFF
TGTGCCAGTAGTATCCGAGGGCCCAACACTGAAGCTTTCTTT
>-|TRBJ1-1|TRBV7-2|TRBD1
CASSFGTANTEAFF
TGTGCCAGCAGCTTCGGGACAGCGAACACTGAAGCTTTCTTT
>-|TRBJ1-1|TRBV5-1|-
CASSRTPQMNTEAFF
TGCGCCAGCAGCCGCACTCCGCAAATGAACACTGAAGCTTTCTTT
>few|TRBJ1-2|TRBV19|-
CASSTSLQINYGYTF
TGTGCCAGTAGTACCAGCTTACAGATTAACTATGGCTACACCTTC
>-|TRBJ2-7|TRBV29-1|TRBD1
CSVTGDSYEQYF
TGCAGCGTGACAGGGGACTCCTACGAGCAGTACTTC
>-|TRBJ2-5|TRBV7-9|-
CASRTGTAEGETQYF
TGTGCCAGCAGAACCGGGACAGCGGAGGGGGAGACCCAGTACTTC
>-|TRBJ2-1|TRBV28|-
CASSPPGLGRTEQFF
TGTGCCAGCAGTCCACCCGGACTCGGGCGGACTGAGCAGTTCTTC
>-|TRBJ2-2|TRBV7-8|-
CASTITRGTGELFF
TGTGCCAGCACCATAACCAGGGGTACCGGGGAGCTGTTTTTT
>-|TRBJ1-3|TRBV9|-
CASSVEGGKGNTIYF
TGTGCCAGCAGCGTAGAGGGGGGGAAAGGAAACACCATATATTTT
>once|TRBJ1-2|TRBV6-5|-
CASSRGNGYTF
TGTGCCAGCAGTAGGGGAAATGGCTACACCTTC
>-|TRBJ1-6|TRBV6-5|TRBD1
CASSRDRGFLALHF
TGTGCCAGCAGCCGGGACAGGGGGTTCCTGGCCCTCCACTTT